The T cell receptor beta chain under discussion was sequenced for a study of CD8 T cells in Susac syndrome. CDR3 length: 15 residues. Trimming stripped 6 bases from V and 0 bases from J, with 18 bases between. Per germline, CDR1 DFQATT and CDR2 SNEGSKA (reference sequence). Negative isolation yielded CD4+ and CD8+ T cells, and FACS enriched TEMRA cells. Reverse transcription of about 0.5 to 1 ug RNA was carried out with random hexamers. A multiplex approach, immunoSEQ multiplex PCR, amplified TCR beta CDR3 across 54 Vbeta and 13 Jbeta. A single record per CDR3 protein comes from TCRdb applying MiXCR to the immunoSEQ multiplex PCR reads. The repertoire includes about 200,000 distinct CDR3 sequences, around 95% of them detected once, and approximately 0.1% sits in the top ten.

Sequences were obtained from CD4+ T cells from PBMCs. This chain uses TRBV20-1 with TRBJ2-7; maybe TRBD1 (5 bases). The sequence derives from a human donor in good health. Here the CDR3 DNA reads TGCAGTGCCGCGAGTGAACAGGCTTTCTCCTACGAGCAGTACTTC. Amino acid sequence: CSAASEQAFSYEQYF.